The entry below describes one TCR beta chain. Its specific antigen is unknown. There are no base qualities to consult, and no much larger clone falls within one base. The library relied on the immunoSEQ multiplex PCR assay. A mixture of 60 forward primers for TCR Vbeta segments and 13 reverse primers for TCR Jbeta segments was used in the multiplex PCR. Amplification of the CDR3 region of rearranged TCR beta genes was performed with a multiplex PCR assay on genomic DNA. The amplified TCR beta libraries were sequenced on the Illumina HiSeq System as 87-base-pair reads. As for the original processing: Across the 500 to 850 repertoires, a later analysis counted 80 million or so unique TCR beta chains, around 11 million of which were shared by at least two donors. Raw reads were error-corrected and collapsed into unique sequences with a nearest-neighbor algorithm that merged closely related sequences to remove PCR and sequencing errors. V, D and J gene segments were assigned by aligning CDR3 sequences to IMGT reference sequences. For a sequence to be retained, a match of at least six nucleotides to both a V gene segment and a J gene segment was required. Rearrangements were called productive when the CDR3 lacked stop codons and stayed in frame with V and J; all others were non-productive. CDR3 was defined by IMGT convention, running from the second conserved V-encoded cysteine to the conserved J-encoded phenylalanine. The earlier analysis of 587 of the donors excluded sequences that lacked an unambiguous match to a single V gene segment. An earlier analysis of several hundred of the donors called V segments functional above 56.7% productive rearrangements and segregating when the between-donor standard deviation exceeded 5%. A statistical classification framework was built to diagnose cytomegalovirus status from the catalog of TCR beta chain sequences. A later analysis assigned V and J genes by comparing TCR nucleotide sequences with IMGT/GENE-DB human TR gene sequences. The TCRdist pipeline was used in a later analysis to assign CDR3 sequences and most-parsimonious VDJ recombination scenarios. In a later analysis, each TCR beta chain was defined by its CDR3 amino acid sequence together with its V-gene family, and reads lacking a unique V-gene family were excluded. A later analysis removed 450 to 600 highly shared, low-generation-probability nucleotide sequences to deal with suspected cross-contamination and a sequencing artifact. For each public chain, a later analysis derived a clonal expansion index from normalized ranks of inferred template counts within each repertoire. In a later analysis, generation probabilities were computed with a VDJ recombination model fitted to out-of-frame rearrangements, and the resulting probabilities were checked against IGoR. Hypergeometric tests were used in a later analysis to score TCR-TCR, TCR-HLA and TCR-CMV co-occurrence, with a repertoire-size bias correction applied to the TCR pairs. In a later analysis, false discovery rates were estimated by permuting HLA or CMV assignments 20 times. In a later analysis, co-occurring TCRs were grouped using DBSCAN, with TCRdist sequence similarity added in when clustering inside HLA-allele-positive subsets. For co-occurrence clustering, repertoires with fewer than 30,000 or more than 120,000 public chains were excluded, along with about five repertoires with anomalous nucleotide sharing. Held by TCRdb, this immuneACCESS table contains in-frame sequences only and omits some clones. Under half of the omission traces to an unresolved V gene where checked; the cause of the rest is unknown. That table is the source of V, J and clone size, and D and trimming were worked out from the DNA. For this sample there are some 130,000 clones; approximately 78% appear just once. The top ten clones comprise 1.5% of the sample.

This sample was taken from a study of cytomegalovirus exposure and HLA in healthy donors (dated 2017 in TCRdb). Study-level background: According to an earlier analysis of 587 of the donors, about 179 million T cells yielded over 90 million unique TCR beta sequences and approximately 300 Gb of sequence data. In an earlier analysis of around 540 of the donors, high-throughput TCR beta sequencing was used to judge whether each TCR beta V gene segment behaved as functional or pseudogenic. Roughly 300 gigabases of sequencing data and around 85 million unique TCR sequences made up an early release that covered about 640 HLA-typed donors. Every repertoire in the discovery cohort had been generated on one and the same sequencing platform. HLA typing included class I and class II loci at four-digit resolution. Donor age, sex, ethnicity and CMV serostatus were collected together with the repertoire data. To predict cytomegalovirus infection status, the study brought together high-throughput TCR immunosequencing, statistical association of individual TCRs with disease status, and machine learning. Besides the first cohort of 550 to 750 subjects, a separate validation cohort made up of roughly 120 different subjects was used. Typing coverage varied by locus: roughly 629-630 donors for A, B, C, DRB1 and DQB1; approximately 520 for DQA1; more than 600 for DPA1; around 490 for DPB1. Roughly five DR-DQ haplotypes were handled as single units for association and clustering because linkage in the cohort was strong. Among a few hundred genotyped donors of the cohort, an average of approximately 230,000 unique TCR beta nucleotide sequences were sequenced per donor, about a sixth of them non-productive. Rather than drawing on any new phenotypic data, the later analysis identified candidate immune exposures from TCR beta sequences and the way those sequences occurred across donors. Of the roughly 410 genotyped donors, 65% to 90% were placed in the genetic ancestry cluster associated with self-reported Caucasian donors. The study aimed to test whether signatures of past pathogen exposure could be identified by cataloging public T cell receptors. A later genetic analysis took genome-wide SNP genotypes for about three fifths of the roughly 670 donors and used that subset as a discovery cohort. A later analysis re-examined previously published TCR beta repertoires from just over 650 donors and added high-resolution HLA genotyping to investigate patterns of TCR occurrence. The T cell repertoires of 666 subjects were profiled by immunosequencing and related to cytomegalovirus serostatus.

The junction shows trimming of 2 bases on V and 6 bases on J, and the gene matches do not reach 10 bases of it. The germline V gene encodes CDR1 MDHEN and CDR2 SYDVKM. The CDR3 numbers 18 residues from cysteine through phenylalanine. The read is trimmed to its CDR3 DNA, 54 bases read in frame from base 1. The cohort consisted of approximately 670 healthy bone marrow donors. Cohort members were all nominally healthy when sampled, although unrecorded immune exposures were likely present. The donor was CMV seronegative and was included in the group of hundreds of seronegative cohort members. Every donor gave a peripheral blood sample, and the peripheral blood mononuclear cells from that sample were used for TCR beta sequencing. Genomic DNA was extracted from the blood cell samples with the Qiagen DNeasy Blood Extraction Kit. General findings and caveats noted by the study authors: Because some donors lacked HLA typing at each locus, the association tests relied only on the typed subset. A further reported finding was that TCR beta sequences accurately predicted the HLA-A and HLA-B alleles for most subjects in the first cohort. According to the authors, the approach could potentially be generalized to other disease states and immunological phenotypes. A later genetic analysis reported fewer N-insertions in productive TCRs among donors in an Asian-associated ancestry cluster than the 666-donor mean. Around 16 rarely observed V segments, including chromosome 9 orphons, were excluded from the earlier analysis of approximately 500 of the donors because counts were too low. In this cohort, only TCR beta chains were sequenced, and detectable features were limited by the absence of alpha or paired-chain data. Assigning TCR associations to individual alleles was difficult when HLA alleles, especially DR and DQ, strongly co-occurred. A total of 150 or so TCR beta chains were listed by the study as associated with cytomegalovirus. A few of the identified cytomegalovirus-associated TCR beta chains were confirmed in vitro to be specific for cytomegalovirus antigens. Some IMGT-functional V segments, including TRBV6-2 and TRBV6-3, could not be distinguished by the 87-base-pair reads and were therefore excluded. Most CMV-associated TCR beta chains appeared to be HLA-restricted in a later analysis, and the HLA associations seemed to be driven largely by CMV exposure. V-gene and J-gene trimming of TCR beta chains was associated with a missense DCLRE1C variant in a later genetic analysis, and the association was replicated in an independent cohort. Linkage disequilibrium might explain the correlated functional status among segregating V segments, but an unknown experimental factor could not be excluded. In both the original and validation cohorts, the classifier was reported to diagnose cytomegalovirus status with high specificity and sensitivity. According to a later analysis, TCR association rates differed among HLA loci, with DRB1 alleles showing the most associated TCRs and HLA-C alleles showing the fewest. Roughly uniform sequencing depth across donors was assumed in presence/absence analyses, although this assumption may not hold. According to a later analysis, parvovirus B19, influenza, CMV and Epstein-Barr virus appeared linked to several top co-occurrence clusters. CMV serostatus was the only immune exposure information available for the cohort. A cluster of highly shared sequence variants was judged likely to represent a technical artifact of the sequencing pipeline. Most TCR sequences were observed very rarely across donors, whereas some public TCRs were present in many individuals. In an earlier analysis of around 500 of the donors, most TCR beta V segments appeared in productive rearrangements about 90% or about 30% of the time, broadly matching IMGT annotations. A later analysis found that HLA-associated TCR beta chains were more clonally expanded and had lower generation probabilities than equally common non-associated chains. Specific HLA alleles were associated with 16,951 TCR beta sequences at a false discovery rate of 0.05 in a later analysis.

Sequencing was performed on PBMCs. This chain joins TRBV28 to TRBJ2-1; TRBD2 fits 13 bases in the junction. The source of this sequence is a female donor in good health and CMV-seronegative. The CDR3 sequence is CASSLPTSGRAQSNEQFF. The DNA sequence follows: TGTGCCAGCAGTTTACCCACTAGCGGGAGGGCCCAAAGCAATGAGCAGTTCTTC.